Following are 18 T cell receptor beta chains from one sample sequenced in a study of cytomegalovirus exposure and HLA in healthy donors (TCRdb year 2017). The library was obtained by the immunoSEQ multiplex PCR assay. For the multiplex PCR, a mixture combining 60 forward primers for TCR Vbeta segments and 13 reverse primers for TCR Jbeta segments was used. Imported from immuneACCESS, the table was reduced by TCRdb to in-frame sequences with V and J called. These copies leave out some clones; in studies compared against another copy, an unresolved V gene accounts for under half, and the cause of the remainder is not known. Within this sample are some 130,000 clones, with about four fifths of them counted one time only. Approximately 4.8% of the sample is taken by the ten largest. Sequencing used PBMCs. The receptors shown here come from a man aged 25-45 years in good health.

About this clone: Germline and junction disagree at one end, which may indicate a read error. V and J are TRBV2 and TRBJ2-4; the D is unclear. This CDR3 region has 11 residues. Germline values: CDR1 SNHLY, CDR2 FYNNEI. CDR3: CASSPNNIQYF. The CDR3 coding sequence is TGTGCCAGCAGTCCCAATAACATTCAGTACTTC.

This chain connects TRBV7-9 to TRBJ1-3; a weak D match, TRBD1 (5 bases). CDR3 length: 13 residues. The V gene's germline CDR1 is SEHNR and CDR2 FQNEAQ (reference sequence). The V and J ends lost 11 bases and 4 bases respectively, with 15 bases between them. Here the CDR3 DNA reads TGTGCCTGCATGATTGGGGGGGGAAACACCATATATTTT. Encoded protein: CACMIGGGNTIYF.

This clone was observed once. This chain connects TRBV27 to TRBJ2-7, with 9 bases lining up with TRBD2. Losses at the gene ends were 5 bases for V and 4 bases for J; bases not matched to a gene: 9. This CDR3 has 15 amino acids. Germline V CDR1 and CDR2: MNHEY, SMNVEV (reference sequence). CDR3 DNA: TGTGCCAGCAGTCCTACTAGCGGGCCGGGATACGAGCAGTACTTC. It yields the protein CASSPTSGPGYEQYF.

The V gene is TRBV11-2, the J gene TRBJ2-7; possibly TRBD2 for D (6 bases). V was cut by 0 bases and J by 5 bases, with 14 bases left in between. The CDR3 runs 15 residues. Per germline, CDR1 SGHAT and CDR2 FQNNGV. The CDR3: CASSLDGSDANEQYF. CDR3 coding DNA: TGTGCCAGCAGCTTAGACGGGAGTGACGCCAACGAGCAGTACTTC.

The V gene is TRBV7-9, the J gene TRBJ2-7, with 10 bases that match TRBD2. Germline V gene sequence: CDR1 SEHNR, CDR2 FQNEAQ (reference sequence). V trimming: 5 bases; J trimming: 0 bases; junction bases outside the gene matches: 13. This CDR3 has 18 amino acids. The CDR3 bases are TGTGCCAGCAGCATCGACATCAAACGGACTAGCGGCTCCTACGAGCAGTACTTC. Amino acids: CASSIDIKRTSGSYEQYF. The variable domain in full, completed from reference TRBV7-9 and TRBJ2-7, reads DTGVSQNPRHKITKRGQNVTFRCDPISEHNRLYWYRQTLGQGPEFLTYFQNEAQLEKSRLLSDRFSAERPKGSFSTLEIQRTEQGDSAMYLCASSIDIKRTSGSYEQYFGPGTRLTVT.

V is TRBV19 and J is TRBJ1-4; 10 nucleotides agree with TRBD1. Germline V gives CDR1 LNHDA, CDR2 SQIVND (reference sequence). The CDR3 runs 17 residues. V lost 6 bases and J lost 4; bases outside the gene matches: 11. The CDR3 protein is CASRGRGQGSNNEKLFF. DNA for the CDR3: TGTGCCAGTAGGGGGAGGGGACAGGGGAGCAATAATGAAAAACTGTTTTTT.

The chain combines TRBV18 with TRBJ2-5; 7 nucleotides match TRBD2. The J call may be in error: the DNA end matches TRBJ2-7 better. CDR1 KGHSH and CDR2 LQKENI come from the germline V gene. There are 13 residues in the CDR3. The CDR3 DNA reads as TGTGCCAGCTCACCGGGAGGGCCCCCCGAGCAGTACTTC. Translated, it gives CASSPGGPPEQYF.

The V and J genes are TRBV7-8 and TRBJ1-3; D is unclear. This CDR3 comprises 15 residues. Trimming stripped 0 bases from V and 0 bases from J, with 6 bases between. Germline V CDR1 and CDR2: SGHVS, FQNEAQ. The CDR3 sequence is CASSLAGNSGNTIYF. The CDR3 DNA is TGTGCCAGCAGCTTAGCGGGCAACTCTGGAAACACCATATATTTT.

In nucleotides, the CDR3 is TGTGCCAGCATGGACAGTACCTACGAGCAGTACTTC. Amino acid sequence: CASMDSTYEQYF. V is TRBV2 and J is TRBJ2-5; tentative D call: TRBD1 (6 bases). The assigned J gene may be wrong: the sequence end matches TRBJ2-7 better. Germline CDR1 SNHLY, CDR2 FYNNEI. The CDR3 is 12 residues long.

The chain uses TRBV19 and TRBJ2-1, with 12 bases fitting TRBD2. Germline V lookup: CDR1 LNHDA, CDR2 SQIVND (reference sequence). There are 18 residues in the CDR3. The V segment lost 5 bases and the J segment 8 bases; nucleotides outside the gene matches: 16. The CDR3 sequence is CASSSLAGGFSWGDEQFF. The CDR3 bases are TGTGCCAGTAGTTCCCTAGCGGGAGGGTTCTCCTGGGGGGATGAGCAGTTCTTC.

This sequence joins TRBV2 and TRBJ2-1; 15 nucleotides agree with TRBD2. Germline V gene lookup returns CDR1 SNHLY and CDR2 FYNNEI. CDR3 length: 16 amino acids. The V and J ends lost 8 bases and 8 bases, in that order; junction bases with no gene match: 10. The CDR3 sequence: CASGGLAGGPLDEQFF. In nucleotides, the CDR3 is TGTGCCAGCGGAGGACTAGCGGGAGGGCCCCTGGATGAGCAGTTCTTC.

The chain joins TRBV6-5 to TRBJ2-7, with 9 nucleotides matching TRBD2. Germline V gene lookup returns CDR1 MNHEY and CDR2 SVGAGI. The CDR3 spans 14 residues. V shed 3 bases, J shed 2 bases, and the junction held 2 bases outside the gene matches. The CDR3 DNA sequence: TGTGCCAGCAGTTATGGCGGGAGGGCCTACGAGCAGTACTTC. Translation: CASSYGGRAYEQYF.

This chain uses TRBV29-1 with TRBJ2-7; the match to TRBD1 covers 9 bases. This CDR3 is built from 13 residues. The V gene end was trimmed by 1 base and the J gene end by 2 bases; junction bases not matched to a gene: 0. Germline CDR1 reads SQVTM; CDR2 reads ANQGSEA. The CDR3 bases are TGCAGCGTTGAAGGGGACAGGGCCTACGAGCAGTACTTC. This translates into CSVEGDRAYEQYF.

CDR3 nucleotides: TGTGCCAGCAGCGCTGGGAGTCTGTCCAATCAGCCCCAGCATTTT. Translating it yields CASSAGSLSNQPQHF. The chain is built from TRBV9 and TRBJ1-5; D gene unclear. CDR3 length equals 15 residues. CDR1 is SGDLS, CDR2 YYNGEE, per germline. Between the trimmed V and J ends, which lost 3 bases and 3 bases, there was a span of 13 bases. Complete variable domain (other parts from reference TRBV9 and TRBJ1-5): DSGVTQTPKHLITATGQRVTLRCSPRSGDLSVYWYQQSLDQGLQFLIQYYNGEERAKGNILERFSAQQFPDLHSELNLSSLELGDSALYFCASSAGSLSNQPQHFGDGTRLSIL.

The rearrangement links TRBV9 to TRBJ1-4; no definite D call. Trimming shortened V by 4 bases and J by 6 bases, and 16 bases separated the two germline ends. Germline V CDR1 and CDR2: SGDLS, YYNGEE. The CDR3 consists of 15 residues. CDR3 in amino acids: CASSPRPGSDEKLFF. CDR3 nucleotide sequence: TGTGCCAGCAGCCCAAGACCGGGAAGTGATGAAAAACTGTTTTTT.

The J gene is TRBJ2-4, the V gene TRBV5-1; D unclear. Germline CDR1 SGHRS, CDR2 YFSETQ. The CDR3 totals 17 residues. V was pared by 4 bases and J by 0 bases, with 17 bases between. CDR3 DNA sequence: TGCGCCAGCAGCCACGGTGAGTGGTCGCTAGCCAAAAACATTCAGTACTTC. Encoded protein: CASSHGEWSLAKNIQYF.

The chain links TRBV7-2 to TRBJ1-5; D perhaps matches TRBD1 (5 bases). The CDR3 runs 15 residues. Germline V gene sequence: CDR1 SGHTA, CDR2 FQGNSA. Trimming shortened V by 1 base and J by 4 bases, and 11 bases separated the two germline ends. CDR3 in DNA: TGTGCCAGCAGCTTAGGATCCAGGACAAATCAGCCCCAGCATTTT. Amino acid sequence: CASSLGSRTNQPQHF.

The DNA of the CDR3 is TGCGCCAGCAGCTTGGTCACTAGCGGGAGGCTTTCGTACTTC. Translation gives CASSLVTSGRLSYF. The chain couples TRBV5-1 to TRBJ2-7, with 12 bases fitting TRBD2. CDR1 and CDR2 from the germline V gene are SGHRS and YFSETQ. CDR3 length equals 14 residues. V was pared by 0 bases and J by 12 bases, with 7 bases of the junction left unmatched.